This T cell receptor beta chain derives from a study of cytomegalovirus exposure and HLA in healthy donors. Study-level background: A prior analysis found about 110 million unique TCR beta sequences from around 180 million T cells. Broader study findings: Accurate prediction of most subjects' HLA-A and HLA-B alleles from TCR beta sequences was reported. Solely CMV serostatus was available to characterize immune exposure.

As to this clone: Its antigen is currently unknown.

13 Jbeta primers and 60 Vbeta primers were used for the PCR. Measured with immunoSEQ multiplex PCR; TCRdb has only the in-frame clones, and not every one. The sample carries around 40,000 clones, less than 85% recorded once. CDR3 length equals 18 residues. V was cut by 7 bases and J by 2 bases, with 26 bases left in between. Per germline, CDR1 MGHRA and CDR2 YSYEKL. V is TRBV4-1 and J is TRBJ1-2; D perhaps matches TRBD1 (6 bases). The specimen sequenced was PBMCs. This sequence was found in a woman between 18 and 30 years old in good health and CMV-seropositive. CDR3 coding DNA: TGCGCCAGCACCCGACTCTTTCCCCAGGACAGAGAAAACTATGGCTACACCTTC. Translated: CASTRLFPQDRENYGYTF.